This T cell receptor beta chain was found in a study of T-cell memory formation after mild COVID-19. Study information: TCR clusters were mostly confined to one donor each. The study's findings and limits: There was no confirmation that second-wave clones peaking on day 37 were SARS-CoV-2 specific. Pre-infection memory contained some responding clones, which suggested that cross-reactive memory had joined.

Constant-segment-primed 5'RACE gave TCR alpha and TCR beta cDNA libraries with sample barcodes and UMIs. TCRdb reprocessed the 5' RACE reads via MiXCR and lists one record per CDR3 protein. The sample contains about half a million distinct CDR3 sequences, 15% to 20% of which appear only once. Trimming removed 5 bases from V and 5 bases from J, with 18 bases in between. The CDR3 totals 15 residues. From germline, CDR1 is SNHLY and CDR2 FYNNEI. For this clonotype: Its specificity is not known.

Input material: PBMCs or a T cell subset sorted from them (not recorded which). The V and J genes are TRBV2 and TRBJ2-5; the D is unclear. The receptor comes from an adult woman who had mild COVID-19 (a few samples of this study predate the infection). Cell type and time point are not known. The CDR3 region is CASSTITGSRETQYF. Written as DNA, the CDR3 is TGTGCCAGCAGTACTATAACGGGTAGTCGGGAGACCCAGTACTTC.